Presented here are 29 T cell receptor beta chains from one specimen sequenced in a study of cytomegalovirus exposure and HLA in healthy donors. PCR amplification relied on 60 Vbeta primers (plus 13 Jbeta primers). TCRdb's copy holds only in-frame clones and misses some; the assay was immunoSEQ multiplex PCR. The repertoire consists of 100,000 or so clones, with 81% occurring once and the leading ten covering about 1.5%. What was sequenced was PBMCs. All receptors derive from a man in his forties or fifties in good health and CMV-seronegative.

The J gene is TRBJ2-7, the V gene TRBV28; 7 positions agree with TRBD1. The germline V gene has CDR1 MDHEN and CDR2 SYDVKM. This CDR3 has 14 residues. V shed 3 bases and J 9 bases; nucleotides not matched to a gene: 11. The CDR3 reads CASSLLRDSNGQYF. The CDR3 DNA reads as TGTGCCAGCAGTTTGCTCCGGGACAGCAACGGGCAGTACTTC.

The chain links TRBV10-3 to TRBJ1-1, with TRBD1 matching over 9 bases. This CDR3 is 15 amino acids long. Unmatched junction bases numbered 12, after V lost 6 bases and J lost 7 bases. CDR1 is ENHRY, CDR2 SYGVKD, per germline. CDR3 sequence (DNA): TGTGCCATCAGAACACCCGGGACAGGGTTCGTTGAAGCTTTCTTT. It yields the protein CAIRTPGTGFVEAFF.

The chain is built from TRBV19 and TRBJ2-5, with D hard to call. Germline V gives CDR1 LNHDA, CDR2 SQIVND (reference sequence). The CDR3 runs 14 residues. V lost 7 bases and J 4 bases, leaving 16 bases between the germline ends. The CDR3 sequence: CASTQTTLGETQYF. DNA of the CDR3: TGTGCCAGTACTCAAACGACCCTAGGAGAGACCCAGTACTTC.

The V and J genes are TRBV21-1 and TRBJ1-2; TRBD1 is taken as the D call from the table, unchecked against the DNA. TRBV21-1 is shown as a pseudogene. This CDR3 is 12 amino acids long. CDR3 in DNA: TGTGCCAGCATTCAGGGGTGGTATGGCTACACCTTC. Translation gives CASIQGWYGYTF.

This chain joins TRBV4-2 and TRBJ1-1; D gene ambiguous. V was pared by 0 bases and J by 5 bases, with 13 bases between. Germline CDR1 reads LGHNA; CDR2 reads YNFKEQ. The CDR3 is 15 amino acids. CDR3: CASSQDLRLGTEAFF. In DNA form, the CDR3 reads TGTGCCAGCAGCCAAGATCTCAGGTTAGGAACTGAAGCTTTCTTT.

The rearrangement links TRBV6-1 to TRBJ1-6; no firm D call. V gave up 4 bases and J gave up 7 bases, with 11 bases separating them. Germline values: CDR1 MNHNS, CDR2 SASEGT. CDR3 length equals 14 residues. The CDR3 DNA reads as TGTGCCAGCAGTGTCATAGATGTGAATTCACCCCTCCACTTT. Its translation: CASSVIDVNSPLHF.

The CDR3 loop is CARSLGVTYEQYF. The DNA for the CDR3 is TGTGCCAGAAGCTTAGGGGTTACCTACGAGCAGTACTTC. The V and J genes are TRBV5-3 and TRBJ2-7; D possibly corresponds to TRBD1 (5 bases). TRBV5-3 is noted as an ORF with a role that remains uncertain. The CDR3 totals 13 residues. V shed 2 bases and J shed 2 bases, with 8 bases lying between them.

The chain employs TRBV18 and TRBJ1-1; 8 nucleotides align to TRBD1. The CDR3 covers 16 residues. After removal of 3 bases from V and 0 bases from J, the junction contained 6 bases not matched to a gene. Germline V lookup: CDR1 KGHSH, CDR2 LQKENI. Here the CDR3 reads CASSPRTGPLNTEAFF. As DNA, the CDR3 is TGTGCCAGCTCACCGCGGACAGGGCCCCTGAACACTGAAGCTTTCTTT. The entire variable domain, with the rest obtained from reference TRBV18 and TRBJ1-1, is as follows: NAGVMQNPRHLVRRRGQEARLRCSPMKGHSHVYWYRQLPEEGLKFMVYLQKENIIDESGMPKERFSAEFPKEGPSILRIQQVVRGDSAAYFCASSPRTGPLNTEAFFGQGTRLTVV.

The chain has TRBV5-1 and TRBJ2-5, with D possibly TRBD1 on 5 matching bases. The J call may be wrong; the DNA end is better matched by TRBJ2-7. Germline V lookup: CDR1 SGHRS, CDR2 YFSETQ. This CDR3 has 16 amino acids. The chain's CDR3 is CASSLGTPAPIYEQYF. The DNA for the CDR3 is TGCGCCAGCAGCTTGGGGACACCGGCCCCCATCTACGAGCAGTACTTC.

The J gene is TRBJ2-7, the V gene TRBV28, with D possibly TRBD1 on 6 matching bases. This CDR3 contains 15 residues. Germline V gene lookup returns CDR1 MDHEN and CDR2 SYDVKM. V lost 6 bases and J lost 3, with 18 bases in between. The CDR3 region is CASRKTGSFGYEQYF. The CDR3 DNA is TGTGCCAGCAGGAAAACAGGGTCTTTCGGCTACGAGCAGTACTTC.

The gene calls are TRBV5-5 and TRBJ1-1; D possibly corresponds to TRBD1 (6 bases). CDR1 SGHKS and CDR2 YYEKEE come from the germline V gene (reference sequence). The CDR3 extends over 16 amino acids. Trimming shortened V by 0 bases and J by 0 bases, and 12 bases separated the two germline ends. The CDR3 sequence: CASSLEGVVLNTEAFF. CDR3 DNA sequence: TGTGCCAGCAGCTTGGAGGGGGTGGTCCTGAACACTGAAGCTTTCTTT.

J is TRBJ1-3 and V is TRBV27; possible D gene TRBD1, 6 bases. The germline V gene encodes CDR1 MNHEY and CDR2 SMNVEV (reference sequence). The V and J ends lost 4 bases and 4 bases respectively, with 14 bases between them. The CDR3 spans 15 residues. CDR3 nucleotide sequence: TGTGCCAGCAGTTCCCCCCGGACAGCCGGAAACACCATATATTTT. Translating gives CASSSPRTAGNTIYF.

The chain employs TRBV9 and TRBJ2-1; possible D gene TRBD1, 6 bases. The germline V gene has CDR1 SGDLS and CDR2 YYNGEE. V was trimmed by 3 bases and J by 8 bases, leaving 18 bases between them. This CDR3 region has 15 residues. For the CDR3, the DNA is TGTGCCAGCAGCGCCTCAGGGGTCCGGTATGATGAGCAGTTCTTC. Its protein product is CASSASGVRYDEQFF. The variable domain in full, with the rest retrieved from reference TRBV9 and TRBJ2-1, is DSGVTQTPKHLITATGQRVTLRCSPRSGDLSVYWYQQSLDQGLQFLIQYYNGEERAKGNILERFSAQQFPDLHSELNLSSLELGDSALYFCASSASGVRYDEQFFGPGTRLTVL.

CDR3 bases: TGTGCCAGCAGTCGACAGCCAACTAATGAAAAACTGTTTTTT. This translates into CASSRQPTNEKLFF. V usage is TRBV5-6 and J usage is TRBJ1-4, with D maybe TRBD1 (5 bases). There are 14 residues in the CDR3. Germline V CDR1 and CDR2: SGHDT, YYEEEE. The V end was cut by 5 bases, the J end by 0 bases, with 8 bases between. Using reference TRBV5-6 and TRBJ1-4 for the parts outside the CDR3, the full variable domain is DAGVTQSPTHLIKTRGQQVTLRCSPKSGHDTVSWYQQALGQGPQFIFQYYEEEERQRGNFPDRFSGHQFPNYSSELNVNALLLGDSALYLCASSRQPTNEKLFFGSGTQLSVL.

The V gene is TRBV7-2, the J gene TRBJ1-1; the D is unclear. V was pared by 6 bases and J by 4 bases, with 12 bases between. Germline V gives CDR1 SGHTA, CDR2 FQGNSA. The CDR3 totals 13 residues. As DNA, the CDR3 is TGTGCCAGCAGACGACAAGGAGGCACTGAAGCTTTCTTT. Translation: CASRRQGGTEAFF.

As for this clone: Other DNA variants within this sample encode the same CDR3. DNA for the CDR3: TGTGCCAGCAGCCGTGACAGGGGGAATTCACCCCTCCACTTT. This translates into CASSRDRGNSPLHF. This chain connects TRBV7-9 to TRBJ1-6; 9 positions match TRBD1. CDR1 SEHNR and CDR2 FQNEAQ come from the germline V gene (reference sequence). This CDR3 is 14 amino acids long. V lost 5 bases, J lost 7 bases, and 3 bases stayed unmatched. The full variable domain, its missing parts supplied by reference TRBV7-9 and TRBJ1-6, is DTGVSQNPRHKITKRGQNVTFRCDPISEHNRLYWYRQTLGQGPEFLTYFQNEAQLEKSRLLSDRFSAERPKGSFSTLEIQRTEQGDSAMYLCASSRDRGNSPLHFGNGTRLTVT.

The chain uses TRBV19 and TRBJ2-1; weak D call: TRBD2 (5 bases). Trimming cost V 2 bases and J 3 bases, with 11 bases left between them. Germline loops: CDR1 LNHDA, CDR2 SQIVND (reference sequence). The CDR3 sequence is 15 residues long. The CDR3 here is CASSILNGDYNEQFF. DNA of the CDR3: TGTGCCAGTAGTATACTCAACGGGGACTACAATGAGCAGTTCTTC.

The J gene is TRBJ2-7, the V gene TRBV7-9; possible D gene TRBD1, 6 bases. Germline V gene data show CDR1 as SEHNR and CDR2 as FQNEAQ (reference sequence). Between the trimmed V and J ends, which lost 8 bases and 1 base, there was a span of 12 bases. The CDR3 contains 13 residues. As DNA, the CDR3 is TGTGCCAGCGGCCCAGGACAGTCCTACGAGCAGTACTTC. It yields the protein CASGPGQSYEQYF. The whole variable domain, remainder taken from reference TRBV7-9 and TRBJ2-7, is DTGVSQNPRHKITKRGQNVTFRCDPISEHNRLYWYRQTLGQGPEFLTYFQNEAQLEKSRLLSDRFSAERPKGSFSTLEIQRTEQGDSAMYLCASGPGQSYEQYFGPGTRLTVT.

The genes are TRBV18 and TRBJ1-1; 7 bases fit TRBD1. This CDR3 has 14 residues. Germline CDR1 KGHSH, CDR2 LQKENI. V was clipped by 5 bases and J by 5 bases; unmatched bases: 8. CDR3 protein: CASSGRGRGTEAFF. The CDR3 nucleotides read TGTGCCAGCTCAGGAAGGGGGCGCGGGACTGAAGCTTTCTTT.

The rearrangement uses TRBV28 and TRBJ1-6, with no clear D. This CDR3 is built from 15 residues. CDR1 and CDR2 from the germline V gene are MDHEN and SYDVKM. V was trimmed by 2 bases and J by 6 bases, leaving 11 bases between them. CDR3: CASSLLSSGNSPLHF. CDR3 DNA sequence: TGTGCCAGCAGTTTACTTTCATCGGGTAATTCACCCCTCCACTTT.

Notes on this clone: The same CDR3 is also encoded by other DNA sequences in this sample. J is TRBJ2-7 and V is TRBV4-3, with a tentative D call TRBD1 (5 bases). This CDR3 comprises 14 residues. CDR1 and CDR2 from the germline V gene are LGHNA and YSLEER. The germline V and J ends were trimmed by 3 bases and 0 bases, with 9 bases remaining between them. CDR3 nucleotides: TGCGCCAGCAGCCAGACAGCAAGCTCCTACGAGCAGTACTTC. Protein sequence: CASSQTASSYEQYF.

J is TRBJ2-5 and V is TRBV10-3; D is undetermined. This CDR3 has 13 residues. Germline-derived CDR1 and CDR2 are ENHRY and SYGVKD. Deletions cut 2 bases from V and 5 bases from J, with 9 bases between. CDR3 protein: CAISEVRVETQYF. The CDR3 DNA reads TGTGCCATCAGTGAGGTTCGGGTTGAGACCCAGTACTTC.

The CDR3 sequence is CASKNRPPNTGELFF. In nucleotides, the CDR3 is TGTGCCAGCAAAAACAGACCCCCGAACACCGGGGAGCTGTTTTTT. The rearrangement links TRBV6-1 to TRBJ2-2; D gene ambiguous. The CDR3 spans 15 residues. CDR1 is MNHNS, CDR2 SASEGT, per germline. Trimming took off 7 bases at V and 0 bases at J, with 12 bases between the two ends.

This clone was seen just once. The chain links TRBV14 to TRBJ2-1; D might be TRBD2 (6 bases). The CDR3 length is 16 residues. CDR1 and CDR2 (germline): SGHDN, FVKESK. V gave up 0 bases and J gave up 0 bases, with 9 bases separating them. The CDR3 sequence: CASSQDGGSSYNEQFF. The DNA of the CDR3 is TGTGCCAGCAGCCAAGACGGGGGAAGCTCCTACAATGAGCAGTTCTTC.

The rearrangement uses TRBV10-3 and TRBJ2-3, with TRBD2 identical over 8 bases. The V gene's germline CDR1 is ENHRY and CDR2 SYGVKD. The CDR3 is made up of 14 amino acids. Trimming took 9 bases from V and 1 from J; bases not matched to a gene: 6. CDR3: CAMGLGIGTDTQYF. CDR3 nucleotides: TGTGCCATGGGACTAGGAATCGGCACAGATACGCAGTATTTT.

The chain is built from TRBV4-2 and TRBJ2-5; D possibly corresponds to TRBD2 (6 bases). The CDR3 spans 16 residues. The V end lost 1 base, the J end lost 5 bases, and 17 bases lay between the germline ends. CDR1 is LGHNA and CDR2 is YNFKEQ in the germline V gene. The CDR3 is CASSQAGRGNSETQYF. For the CDR3, the DNA is TGTGCCAGCAGCCAAGCCGGCCGCGGGAACTCGGAGACCCAGTACTTC.

The gene calls are TRBV7-9 and TRBJ1-1; D is undetermined. The CDR3 is 12 amino acids. The V gene lost 8 bases and the J gene lost 0 bases, with 7 bases spanning the gap. Looked up from germline, CDR1 is SEHNR and CDR2 is FQNEAQ (reference sequence). The CDR3 DNA sequence: TGTGCCAGCGGCCAGGTGAACACTGAAGCTTTCTTT. Translated: CASGQVNTEAFF.

This clone came up a few times. The chain links TRBV7-9 to TRBJ2-7; maybe TRBD1 (6 bases). The CDR3 covers 14 residues. The germline gives CDR1 SEHNR, CDR2 FQNEAQ (reference sequence). Trimming removed 5 bases at V and 2 bases at J, with 13 bases between. CDR3 amino acids: CASSPGQTAYEQYF. The CDR3 DNA reads as TGTGCCAGCAGCCCAGGACAGACCGCCTACGAGCAGTACTTC.

CDR3 coding DNA: TGTGCCAGCAGTGAAGGGGCTAGCGTCCTTTATACGCAGTATTTT. This sequence encodes CASSEGASVLYTQYF. This chain connects TRBV2 to TRBJ2-3; tentatively, D is TRBD2 (6 bases). The CDR3 runs 15 residues. V lost 1 base and J lost 7, with 15 bases in between. Germline V gene sequence: CDR1 SNHLY, CDR2 FYNNEI.